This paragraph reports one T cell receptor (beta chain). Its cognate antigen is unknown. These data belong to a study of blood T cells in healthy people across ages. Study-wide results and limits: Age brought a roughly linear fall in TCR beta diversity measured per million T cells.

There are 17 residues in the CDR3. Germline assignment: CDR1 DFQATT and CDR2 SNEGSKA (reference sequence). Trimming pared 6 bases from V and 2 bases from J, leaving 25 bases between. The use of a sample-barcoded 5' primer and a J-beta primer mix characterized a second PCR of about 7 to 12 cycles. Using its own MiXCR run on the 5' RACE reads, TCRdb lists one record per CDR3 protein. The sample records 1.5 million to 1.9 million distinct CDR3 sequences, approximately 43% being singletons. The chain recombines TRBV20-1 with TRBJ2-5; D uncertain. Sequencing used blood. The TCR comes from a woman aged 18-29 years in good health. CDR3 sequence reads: CSAKKLGPAIAQETQYF. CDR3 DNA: TGCAGTGCCAAGAAACTCGGACCCGCGATTGCTCAAGAGACCCAGTACTTC.